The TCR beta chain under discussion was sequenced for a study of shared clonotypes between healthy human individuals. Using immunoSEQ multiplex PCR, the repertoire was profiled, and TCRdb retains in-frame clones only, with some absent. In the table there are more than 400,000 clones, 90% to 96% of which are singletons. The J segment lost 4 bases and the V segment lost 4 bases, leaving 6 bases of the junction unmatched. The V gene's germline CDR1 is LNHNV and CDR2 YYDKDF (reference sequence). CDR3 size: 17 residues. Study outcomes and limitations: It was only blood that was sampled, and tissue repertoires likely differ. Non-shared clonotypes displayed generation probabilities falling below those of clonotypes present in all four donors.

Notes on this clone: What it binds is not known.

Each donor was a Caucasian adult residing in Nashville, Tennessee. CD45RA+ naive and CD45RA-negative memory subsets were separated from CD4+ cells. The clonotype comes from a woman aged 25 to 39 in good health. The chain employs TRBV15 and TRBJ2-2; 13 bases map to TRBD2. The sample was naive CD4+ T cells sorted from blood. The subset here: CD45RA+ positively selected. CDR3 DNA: TGTGCCACCAGCATTACTAGCGGGAGGGGGGGCACCGGGGAGCTGTTTTTT. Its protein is CATSITSGRGGTGELFF.